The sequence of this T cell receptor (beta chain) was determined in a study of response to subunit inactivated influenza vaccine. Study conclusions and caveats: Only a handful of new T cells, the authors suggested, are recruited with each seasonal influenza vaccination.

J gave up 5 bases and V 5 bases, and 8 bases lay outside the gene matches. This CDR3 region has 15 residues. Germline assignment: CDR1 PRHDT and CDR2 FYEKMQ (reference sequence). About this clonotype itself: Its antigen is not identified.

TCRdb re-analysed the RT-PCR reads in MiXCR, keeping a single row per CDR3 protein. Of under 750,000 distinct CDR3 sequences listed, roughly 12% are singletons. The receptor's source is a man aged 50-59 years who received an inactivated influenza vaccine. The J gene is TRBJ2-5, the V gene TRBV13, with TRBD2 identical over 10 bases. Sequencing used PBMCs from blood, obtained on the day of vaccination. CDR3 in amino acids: CASSPSGRAGETQYF. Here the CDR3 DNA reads TGTGCCAGCAGCCCGAGCGGGAGGGCCGGGGAGACCCAGTACTTC.